This entry lists 7 T cell receptor beta chains sequenced from one sample in a study of T cells expressing NK-cell markers. TCRdb re-called the 5' RACE reads, yielding one record per CDR3 amino acid sequence without DNA. The repertoire table contains 150,000 to 200,000 distinct CDR3 sequences. The source material was blood T cells: a sorted CD56 or NKG2C T cell subset, CD4+ or CD8+ T cells, or bulk PBMC T cells (not recorded which). These receptors were collected from a woman between 18 and 69 years old in good health.

This chain connects TRBV5-1 to TRBJ2-1; TCRdb returns TRBD2, unconfirmable since there is no DNA. The CDR3 totals 16 residues. Germline CDR1 SGHRS, CDR2 YFSETQ. The CDR3 is CASSLDWARSPHEQFF.

The chain has TRBV28 and TRBJ2-4; the D call from TCRdb, TRBD1, cannot be confirmed without DNA. The CDR3 covers 14 residues. Germline CDR1 MDHEN, CDR2 SYDVKM. CDR3 loop: CASSTGQPGDIQYF. The variable domain in full, completed from reference TRBV28 and TRBJ2-4, reads DVKVTQSSRYLVKRTGEKVFLECVQDMDHENMFWYRQDPGLGLRLIYFSYDVKMKEKGDIPEGYSVSREKKERFSLILESASTNQTSMYLCASSTGQPGDIQYFGAGTRLSVL.

The rearrangement uses TRBV10-3 and TRBJ2-1; TCRdb's D call of TRBD1 is untestable without DNA. CDR3 length: 14 amino acids. Per germline, CDR1 ENHRY and CDR2 SYGVKD. The CDR3: CATRGQGATAEQFF.

V and J are TRBV5-1 and TRBJ2-1; TCRdb picks TRBD1, but there is no DNA to check that call. CDR1 and CDR2 from the germline V gene are SGHRS and YFSETQ. There are 14 residues in the CDR3. CDR3 protein: CASSNLPGNNEQFF.

The genes are TRBV27 and TRBJ2-7. In germline, CDR1 is MNHEY, CDR2 SMNVEV (reference sequence). CDR3 length: 11 residues. The CDR3 reads CASGRAYEQYF.

CDR3 in amino acids: CASSQPLQGVSNQPQHF. The chain combines TRBV23-1 with TRBJ1-5; with no DNA, the TCRdb D assignment of TRBD1 cannot be verified. TRBV23-1 is designated an ORF whose function remains uncertain. The CDR3 loop spans 17 amino acids.

The genes are TRBV11-2 and TRBJ1-2. Germline V gene sequence: CDR1 SGHAT, CDR2 FQNNGV. The CDR3 runs to 17 residues. The CDR3 spells CASSLDTSVGRDYGYTF.